The present T cell receptor (beta chain) was sequenced within a study of shared T cell receptors in the human thymus. The junction had 11 bases not matched to a gene; V was cut back by 0 bases and J by 3 bases. Looked up from germline, CDR1 is SGHKS and CDR2 is YYEKEE (reference sequence). CDR3 length: 18 amino acids. Repertoires were generated with immunoSEQ multiplex PCR, while TCRdb's copy carries only in-frame clones and drops some. The sample has 450,000 to 650,000 clones, about 80% seen once. These data also formed part of another study, on human thymus T cells.

This TCR derives from a boy younger than two with a congenital heart defect. The chain is built from TRBV5-5 and TRBJ1-2; 10 nucleotides line up with TRBD1. The sequencing sample was made of thymocytes. The DNA of the CDR3 is TGTGCCAGCAGCTTGGGGGGACAGGGGCCGAAAGCGGACTATGGCTACACCTTC. Translated: CASSLGGQGPKADYGYTF.